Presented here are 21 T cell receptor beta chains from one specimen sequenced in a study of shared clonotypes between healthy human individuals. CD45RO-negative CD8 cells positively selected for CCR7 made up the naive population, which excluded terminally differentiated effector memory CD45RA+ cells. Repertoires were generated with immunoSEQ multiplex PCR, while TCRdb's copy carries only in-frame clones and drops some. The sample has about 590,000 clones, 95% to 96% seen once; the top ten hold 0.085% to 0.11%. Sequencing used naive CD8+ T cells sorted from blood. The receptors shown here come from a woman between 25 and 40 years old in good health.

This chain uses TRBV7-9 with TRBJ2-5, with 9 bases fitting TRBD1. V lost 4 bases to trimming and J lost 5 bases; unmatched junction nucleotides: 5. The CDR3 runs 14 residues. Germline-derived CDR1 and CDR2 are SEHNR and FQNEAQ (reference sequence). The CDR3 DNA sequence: TGTGCCAGCAGCTCTCGACAGGGGGAGGAGACCCAGTACTTC. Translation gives CASSSRQGEETQYF.

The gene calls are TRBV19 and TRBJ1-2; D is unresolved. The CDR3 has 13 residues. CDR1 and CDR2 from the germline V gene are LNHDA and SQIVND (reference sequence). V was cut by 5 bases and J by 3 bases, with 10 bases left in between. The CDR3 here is CASSLGGDYGYTF. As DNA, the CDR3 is TGTGCCAGTAGTTTGGGTGGCGACTATGGCTACACCTTC. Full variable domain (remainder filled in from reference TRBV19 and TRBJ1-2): DGGITQSPKYLFRKEGQNVTLSCEQNLNHDAMYWYRQDPGQGLRLIYYSQIVNDFQKGDIAEGYSVSREKKESFPLTVTSAQKNPTAFYLCASSLGGDYGYTFGSGTRLTVV.

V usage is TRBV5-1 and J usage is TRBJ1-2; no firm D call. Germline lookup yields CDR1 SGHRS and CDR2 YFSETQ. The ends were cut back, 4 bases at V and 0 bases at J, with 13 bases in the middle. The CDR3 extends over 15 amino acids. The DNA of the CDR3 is TGCGCCAGCAGCGAGAACACCGCCGCTAACTATGGCTACACCTTC. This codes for CASSENTAANYGYTF.

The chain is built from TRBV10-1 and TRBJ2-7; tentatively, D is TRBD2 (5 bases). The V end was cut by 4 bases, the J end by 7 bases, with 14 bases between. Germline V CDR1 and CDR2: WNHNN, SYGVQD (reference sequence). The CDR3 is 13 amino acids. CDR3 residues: CASSGSRGSEQYF. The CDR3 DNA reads TGCGCCAGCAGTGGAAGTAGAGGGAGTGAGCAGTACTTC.

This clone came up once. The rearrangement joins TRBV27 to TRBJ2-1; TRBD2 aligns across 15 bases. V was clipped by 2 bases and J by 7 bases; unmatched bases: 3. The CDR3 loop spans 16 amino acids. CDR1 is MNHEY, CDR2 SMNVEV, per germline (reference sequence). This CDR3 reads CASSLGTSGRKNEQFF. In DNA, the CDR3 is TGTGCCAGCAGTTTAGGGACTAGCGGGAGGAAGAATGAGCAGTTCTTC.

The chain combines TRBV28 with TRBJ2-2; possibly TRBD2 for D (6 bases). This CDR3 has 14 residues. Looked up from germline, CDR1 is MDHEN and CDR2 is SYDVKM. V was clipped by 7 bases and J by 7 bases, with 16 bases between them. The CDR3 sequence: CASNPRRGYGELFF. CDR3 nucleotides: TGTGCCAGCAACCCCCGGAGGGGTTACGGGGAGCTGTTTTTT. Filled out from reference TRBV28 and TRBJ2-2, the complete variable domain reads DVKVTQSSRYLVKRTGEKVFLECVQDMDHENMFWYRQDPGLGLRLIYFSYDVKMKEKGDIPEGYSVSREKKERFSLILESASTNQTSMYLCASNPRRGYGELFFGEGSRLTVL.

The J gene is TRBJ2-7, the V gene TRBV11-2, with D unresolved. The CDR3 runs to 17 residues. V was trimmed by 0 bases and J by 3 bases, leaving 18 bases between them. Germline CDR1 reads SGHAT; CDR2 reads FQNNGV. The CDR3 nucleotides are TGTGCCAGCAGCTTAGATCACGTCCGACGAAATCTCTACGAGCAGTACTTC. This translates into CASSLDHVRRNLYEQYF. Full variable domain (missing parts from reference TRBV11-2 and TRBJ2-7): EAGVAQSPRYKIIEKRQSVAFWCNPISGHATLYWYQQILGQGPKLLIQFQNNGVVDDSQLPKDRFSAERLKGVDSTLKIQPAKLEDSAVYLCASSLDHVRRNLYEQYFGPGTRLTVT.

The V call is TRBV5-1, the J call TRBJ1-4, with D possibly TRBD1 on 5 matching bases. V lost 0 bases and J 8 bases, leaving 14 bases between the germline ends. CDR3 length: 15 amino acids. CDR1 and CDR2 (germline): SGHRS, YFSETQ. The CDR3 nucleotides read TGCGCCAGCAGCTTGGAGGGCGGACAATGGGAAAAACTGTTTTTT. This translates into CASSLEGGQWEKLFF.

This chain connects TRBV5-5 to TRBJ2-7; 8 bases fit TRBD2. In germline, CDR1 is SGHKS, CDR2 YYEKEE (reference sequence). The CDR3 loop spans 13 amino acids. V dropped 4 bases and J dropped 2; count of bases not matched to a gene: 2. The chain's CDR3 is CASSTSGAYEQYF. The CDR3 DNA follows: TGTGCCAGCAGCACTAGCGGAGCCTACGAGCAGTACTTC.

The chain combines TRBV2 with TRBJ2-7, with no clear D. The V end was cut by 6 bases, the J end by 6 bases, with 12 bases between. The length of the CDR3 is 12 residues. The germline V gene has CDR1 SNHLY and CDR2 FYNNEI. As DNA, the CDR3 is TGTGCCAGCAGCTCCAGGAGTGGCGAGCAGTACTTC. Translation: CASSSRSGEQYF.

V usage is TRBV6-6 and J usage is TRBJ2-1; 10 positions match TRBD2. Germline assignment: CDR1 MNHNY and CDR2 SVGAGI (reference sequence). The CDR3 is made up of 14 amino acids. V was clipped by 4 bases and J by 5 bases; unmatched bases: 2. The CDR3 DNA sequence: TGTGCCAGCAGTTCACTAGCGGGAAACAATGAGCAGTTCTTC. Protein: CASSSLAGNNEQFF.

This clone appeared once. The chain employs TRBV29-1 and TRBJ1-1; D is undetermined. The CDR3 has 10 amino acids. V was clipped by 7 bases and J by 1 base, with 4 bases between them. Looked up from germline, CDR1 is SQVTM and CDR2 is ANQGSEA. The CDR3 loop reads CSDGNTEAFF. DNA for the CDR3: TGCAGCGACGGGAACACTGAAGCTTTCTTT.

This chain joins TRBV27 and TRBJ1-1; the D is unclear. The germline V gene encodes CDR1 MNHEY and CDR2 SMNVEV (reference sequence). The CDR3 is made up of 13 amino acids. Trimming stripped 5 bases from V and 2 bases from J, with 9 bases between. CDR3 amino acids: CASSPRSNTEAFF. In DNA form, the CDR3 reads TGTGCCAGCAGTCCCCGATCTAACACTGAAGCTTTCTTT.

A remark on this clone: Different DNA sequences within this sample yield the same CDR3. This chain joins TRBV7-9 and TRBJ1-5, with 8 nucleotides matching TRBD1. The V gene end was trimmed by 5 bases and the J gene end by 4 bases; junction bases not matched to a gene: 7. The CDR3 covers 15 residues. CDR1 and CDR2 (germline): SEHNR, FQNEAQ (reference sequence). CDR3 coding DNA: TGTGCCAGCAGCCCGCAGGGGGCGGGAAATCAGCCCCAGCATTTT. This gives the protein CASSPQGAGNQPQHF.

DNA for the CDR3: TGTGCCAGCAGCCCCGGTGGCGAGACCCTCGAGGATGAGCAGTTCTTC. Encoded protein: CASSPGGETLEDEQFF. The rearrangement links TRBV7-9 to TRBJ2-1; D is unclear. Germline V gives CDR1 SEHNR, CDR2 FQNEAQ (reference sequence). This CDR3 spans 16 amino acids. V gave up 5 bases and J gave up 8 bases, with 22 bases separating them.

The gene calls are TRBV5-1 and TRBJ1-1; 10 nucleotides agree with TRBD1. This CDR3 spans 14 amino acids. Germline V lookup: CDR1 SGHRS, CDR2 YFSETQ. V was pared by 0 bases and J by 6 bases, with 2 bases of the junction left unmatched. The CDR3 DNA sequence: TGCGCCAGCAGCTTGGTAGGACAGGGGGCTGAAGCTTTCTTT. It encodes CASSLVGQGAEAFF.

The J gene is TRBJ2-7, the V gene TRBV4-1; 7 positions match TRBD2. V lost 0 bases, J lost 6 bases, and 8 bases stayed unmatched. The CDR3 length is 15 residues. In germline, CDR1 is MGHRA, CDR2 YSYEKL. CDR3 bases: TGCGCCAGCAGCCAAGACCCTAGCGGTCTTTTCGAGCAGTACTTC. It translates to CASSQDPSGLFEQYF.

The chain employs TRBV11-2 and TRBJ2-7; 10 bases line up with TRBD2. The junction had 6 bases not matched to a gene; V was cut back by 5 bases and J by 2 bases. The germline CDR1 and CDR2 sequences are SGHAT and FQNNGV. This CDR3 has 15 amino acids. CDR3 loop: CASSPPSGSAYEQYF. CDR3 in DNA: TGTGCCAGCAGCCCCCCTAGCGGGAGTGCCTACGAGCAGTACTTC.

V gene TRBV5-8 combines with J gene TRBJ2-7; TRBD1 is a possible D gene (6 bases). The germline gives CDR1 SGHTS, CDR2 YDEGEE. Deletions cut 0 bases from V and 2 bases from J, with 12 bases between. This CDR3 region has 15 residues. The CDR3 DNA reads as TGTGCCAGCAGCTTGGTCCTCGAGGGGGCCTACGAGCAGTACTTC. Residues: CASSLVLEGAYEQYF.

The CDR3 region has the DNA TGTGCCAGCAGTGAATATCAGTGGCAGGGAGACACAGATACGCAGTATTTT. It is translated as CASSEYQWQGDTDTQYF. This sequence joins TRBV6-1 and TRBJ2-3; either TRBD1 or TRBD2 may supply D (5 bases each). V lost 2 bases and J 2 bases, leaving 17 bases between the germline ends. The germline V gene encodes CDR1 MNHNS and CDR2 SASEGT. This CDR3 spans 17 amino acids.

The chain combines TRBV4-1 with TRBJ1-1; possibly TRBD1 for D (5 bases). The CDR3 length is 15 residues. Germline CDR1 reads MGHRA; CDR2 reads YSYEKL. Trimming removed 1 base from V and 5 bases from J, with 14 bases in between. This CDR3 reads CASSQAGFWGTEAFF. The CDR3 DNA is TGCGCCAGCAGCCAAGCAGGCTTTTGGGGGACTGAAGCTTTCTTT.